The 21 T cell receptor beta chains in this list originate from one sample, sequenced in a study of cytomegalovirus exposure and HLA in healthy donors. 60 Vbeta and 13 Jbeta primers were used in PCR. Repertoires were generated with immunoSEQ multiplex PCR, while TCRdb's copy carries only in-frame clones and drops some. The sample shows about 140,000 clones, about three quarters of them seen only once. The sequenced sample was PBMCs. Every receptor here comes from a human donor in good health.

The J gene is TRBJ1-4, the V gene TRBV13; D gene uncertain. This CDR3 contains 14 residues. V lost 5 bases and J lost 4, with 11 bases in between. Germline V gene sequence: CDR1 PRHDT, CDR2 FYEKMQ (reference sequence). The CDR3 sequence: CASSISYLNEKLFF. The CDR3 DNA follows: TGTGCCAGCAGCATAAGCTACCTTAATGAAAAACTGTTTTTT.

In nucleotides, the CDR3 is TGTGCCAGCAGCTACTCGGACAGGGCCGGTGGCTACACCTTC. Translated, it gives CASSYSDRAGGYTF. This chain joins TRBV7-2 and TRBJ1-2, with 8 bases lining up with TRBD1. With 4 bases clipped from V and 7 bases from J, the junction kept 8 bases outside the gene matches. Looked up from germline, CDR1 is SGHTA and CDR2 is FQGNSA. This CDR3 has 14 amino acids.

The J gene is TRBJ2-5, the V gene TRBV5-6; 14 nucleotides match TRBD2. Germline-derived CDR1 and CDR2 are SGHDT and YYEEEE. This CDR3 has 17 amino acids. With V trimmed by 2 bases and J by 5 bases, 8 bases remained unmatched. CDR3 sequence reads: CASSLPTSGGAGETQYF. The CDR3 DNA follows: TGTGCCAGCAGCTTACCGACTAGCGGGGGGGCCGGGGAGACCCAGTACTTC.

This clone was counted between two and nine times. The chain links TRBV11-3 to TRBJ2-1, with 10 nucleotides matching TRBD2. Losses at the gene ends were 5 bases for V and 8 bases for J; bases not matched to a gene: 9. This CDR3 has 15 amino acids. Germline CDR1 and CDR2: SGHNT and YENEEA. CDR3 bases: TGTGCCAGCAGCCCCGACAGCGGGGGGGCCCATGAGCAGTTCTTC. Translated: CASSPDSGGAHEQFF.

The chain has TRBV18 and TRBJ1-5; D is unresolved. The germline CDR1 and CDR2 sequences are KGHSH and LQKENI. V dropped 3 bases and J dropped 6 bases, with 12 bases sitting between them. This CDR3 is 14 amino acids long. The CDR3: CASSPSRGGQPQHF. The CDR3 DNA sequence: TGTGCCAGCTCACCCAGCCGTGGCGGTCAGCCCCAGCATTTT. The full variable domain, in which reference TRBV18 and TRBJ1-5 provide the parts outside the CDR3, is NAGVMQNPRHLVRRRGQEARLRCSPMKGHSHVYWYRQLPEEGLKFMVYLQKENIIDESGMPKERFSAEFPKEGPSILRIQQVVRGDSAAYFCASSPSRGGQPQHFGDGTRLSIL.

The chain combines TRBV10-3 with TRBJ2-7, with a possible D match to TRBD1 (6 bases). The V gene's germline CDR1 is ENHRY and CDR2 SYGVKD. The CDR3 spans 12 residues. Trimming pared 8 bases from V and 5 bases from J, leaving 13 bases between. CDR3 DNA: TGTGCCATCTTGGGGGCTGGGGACGAGCAGTACTTC. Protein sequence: CAILGAGDEQYF.

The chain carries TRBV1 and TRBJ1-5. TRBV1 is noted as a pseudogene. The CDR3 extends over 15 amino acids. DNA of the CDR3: TGCACCAGCAGCCAAGCTAGGCAGCATTACGTTCCCCAGCATTTT. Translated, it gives CTSSQARQHYVPQHF.

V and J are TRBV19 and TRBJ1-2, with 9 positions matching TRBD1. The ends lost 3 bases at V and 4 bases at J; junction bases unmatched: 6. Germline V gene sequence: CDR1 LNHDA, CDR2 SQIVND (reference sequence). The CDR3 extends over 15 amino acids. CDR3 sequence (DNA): TGTGCCAGTAGTATCGCCGGGACAGGGCTCTATGGCTACACCTTC. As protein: CASSIAGTGLYGYTF.

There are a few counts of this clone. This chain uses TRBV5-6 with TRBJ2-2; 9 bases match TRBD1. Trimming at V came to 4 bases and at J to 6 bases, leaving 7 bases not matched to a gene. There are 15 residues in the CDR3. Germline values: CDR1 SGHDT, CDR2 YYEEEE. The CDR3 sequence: CASSLGQGHPGELFF. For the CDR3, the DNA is TGTGCCAGCAGCCTAGGACAGGGGCATCCCGGGGAGCTGTTTTTT.

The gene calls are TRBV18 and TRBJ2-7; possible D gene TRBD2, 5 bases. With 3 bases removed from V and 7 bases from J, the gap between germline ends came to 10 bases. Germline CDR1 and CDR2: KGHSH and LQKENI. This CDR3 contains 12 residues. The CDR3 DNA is TGTGCCAGCTCACCCTCCTCGGGGGAGCAGTACTTC. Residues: CASSPSSGEQYF.

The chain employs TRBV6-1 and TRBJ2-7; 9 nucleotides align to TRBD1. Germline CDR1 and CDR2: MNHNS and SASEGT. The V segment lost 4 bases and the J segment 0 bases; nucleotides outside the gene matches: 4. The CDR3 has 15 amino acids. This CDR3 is CASSAGQGGSYEQYF. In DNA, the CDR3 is TGTGCCAGCAGTGCGGGACAGGGCGGCTCCTACGAGCAGTACTTC.

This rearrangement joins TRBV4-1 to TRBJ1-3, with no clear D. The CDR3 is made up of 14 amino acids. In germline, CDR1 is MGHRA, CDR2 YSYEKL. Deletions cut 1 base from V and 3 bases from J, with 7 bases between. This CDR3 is CASSQVGVGNTIYF. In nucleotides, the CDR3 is TGCGCCAGCAGCCAAGTCGGGGTTGGAAACACCATATATTTT.

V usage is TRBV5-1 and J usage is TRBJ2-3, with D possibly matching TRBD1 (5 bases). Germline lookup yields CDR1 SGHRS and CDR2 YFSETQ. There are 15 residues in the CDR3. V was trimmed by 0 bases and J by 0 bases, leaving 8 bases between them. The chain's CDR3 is CASSLGTTSTDTQYF. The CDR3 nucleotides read TGCGCCAGCAGCTTGGGGACAACAAGCACAGATACGCAGTATTTT.

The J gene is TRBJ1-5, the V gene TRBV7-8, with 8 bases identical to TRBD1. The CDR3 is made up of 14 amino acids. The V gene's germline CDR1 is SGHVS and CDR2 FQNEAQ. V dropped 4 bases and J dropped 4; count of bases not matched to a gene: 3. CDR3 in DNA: TGTGCCAGCAGCTCGACAGGGGTAAATCAGCCCCAGCATTTT. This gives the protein CASSSTGVNQPQHF.

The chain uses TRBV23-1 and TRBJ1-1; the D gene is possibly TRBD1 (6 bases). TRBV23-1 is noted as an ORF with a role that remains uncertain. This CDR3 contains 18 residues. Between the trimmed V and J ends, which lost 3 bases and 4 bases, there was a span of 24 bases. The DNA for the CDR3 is TGCGCCAGCAGTCATCCGGACATTCCCAAGGGGGTCCCCACTGAAGCTTTCTTT. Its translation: CASSHPDIPKGVPTEAFF.

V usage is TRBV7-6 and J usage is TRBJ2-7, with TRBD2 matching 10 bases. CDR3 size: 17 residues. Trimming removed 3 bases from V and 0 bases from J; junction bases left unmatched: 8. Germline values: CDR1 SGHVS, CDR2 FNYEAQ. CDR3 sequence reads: CASSFGLAGEFSYEQYF. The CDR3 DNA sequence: TGTGCCAGCAGCTTTGGTCTAGCGGGAGAGTTCTCCTACGAGCAGTACTTC. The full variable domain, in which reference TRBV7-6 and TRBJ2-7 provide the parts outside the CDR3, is GAGVSQSPRYKVTKRGQDVALRCDPISGHVSLYWYRQALGQGPEFLTYFNYEAQQDKSGLPNDRFSAERPEGSISTLTIQRTEQRDSAMYRCASSFGLAGEFSYEQYFGPGTRLTVT.

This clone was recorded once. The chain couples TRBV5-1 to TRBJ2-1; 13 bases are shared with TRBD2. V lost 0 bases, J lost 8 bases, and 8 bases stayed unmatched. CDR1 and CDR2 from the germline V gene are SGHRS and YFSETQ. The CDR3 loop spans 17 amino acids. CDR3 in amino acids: CASSLAVGLAGVDEQFF. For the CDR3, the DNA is TGCGCCAGCAGCTTGGCTGTCGGACTAGCGGGAGTTGATGAGCAGTTCTTC.

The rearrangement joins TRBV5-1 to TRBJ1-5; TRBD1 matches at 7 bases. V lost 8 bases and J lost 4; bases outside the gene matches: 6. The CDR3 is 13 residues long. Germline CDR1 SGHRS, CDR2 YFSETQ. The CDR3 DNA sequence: TGCGCCAGTACATACAGGGGTAATCAGCCCCAGCATTTT. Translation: CASTYRGNQPQHF.

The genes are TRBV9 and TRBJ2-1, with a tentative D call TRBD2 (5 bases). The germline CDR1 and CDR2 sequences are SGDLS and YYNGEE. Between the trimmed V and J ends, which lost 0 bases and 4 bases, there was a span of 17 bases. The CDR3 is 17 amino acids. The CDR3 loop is CASSVGVKRDRYNEQFF. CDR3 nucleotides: TGTGCCAGCAGCGTAGGAGTTAAACGGGATCGGTACAATGAGCAGTTCTTC.

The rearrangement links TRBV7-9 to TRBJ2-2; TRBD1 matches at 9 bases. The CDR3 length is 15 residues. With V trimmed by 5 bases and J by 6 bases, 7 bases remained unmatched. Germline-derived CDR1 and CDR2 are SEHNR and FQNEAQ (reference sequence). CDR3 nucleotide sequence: TGTGCCAGCAGCCCACCGGGGACAGGGCCCGGGGAGCTGTTTTTT. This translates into CASSPPGTGPGELFF.

CDR3 coding DNA: TGTGCCAGCAGCCACAGACAGGGCCCTTCCTACGAGCAGTACTTC. Amino acid sequence: CASSHRQGPSYEQYF. V and J are TRBV5-6 and TRBJ2-7, with 7 nucleotides matching TRBD1. CDR1 and CDR2 (germline): SGHDT, YYEEEE. V dropped 4 bases and J dropped 1; count of bases not matched to a gene: 8. This CDR3 is built from 15 residues.